This record covers a single T cell receptor (beta chain). The antigen is not known. Deletions cut 3 bases from V and 4 bases from J, with 10 bases between. Germline assignment: CDR1 SGHTA and CDR2 FQGNSA. This CDR3 comprises 14 residues. These data come from a study of tumor-infiltrating lymphocytes in localized non-small cell lung cancer. Regarding the study as a whole: Technical variation could not be separated from intratumor heterogeneity here. Not all patients were TCR sequenced, owing to tissue quantity. Compared with uninvolved lung, tumors showed higher T cell infiltration by TCRbeta sequencing.

Only in-frame clones appear in the TCRdb table, and some are missing; sequencing was by immunoSEQ multiplex PCR. This table holds 15,000 to 20,000 clones, over 70% found once. Sequencing used lung tumor tissue. V is TRBV7-2 and J is TRBJ1-3; D is perhaps TRBD1 (5 bases). The TCR comes from a human donor with non-small cell lung cancer. CDR3 sequence reads: CASSFGGLGNTIYF. The CDR3 bases are TGTGCCAGCAGCTTCGGGGGACTCGGAAACACCATATATTTT.